Detailed here is one TCR beta chain. Authors' data handling: Cell counts per sample came from amplifying reference gene primers. The table came from immunoSEQ multiplex PCR; TCRdb's copy has only in-frame clones and leaves some out. D and trimming come from the DNA, and the V and J calls and clone size come from that table. The sample shows about 330,000 clones, around 90% of them seen only once. The data belong to a study of blood T cell repertoires in COVID-19. Overall study: There were acute and convalescent COVID-19 samples, and they came from the United States, Italy and Spain.

During active infection, Seattle patients enrolled and were then monitored through disease. The CDR3 has 15 residues. Trimming at V came to 4 bases and at J to 3 bases, leaving 6 bases not matched to a gene. Germline CDR1 reads MNHEY; CDR2 reads SVGEGT. The rearrangement links TRBV6-2 or TRBV6-3 to TRBJ2-1, with TRBD2 identical over 7 bases. The specimen was peripheral blood. This clonotype was sampled from a young man with COVID-19, enrolled during active disease. DNA of the CDR3: TGTGCCAGCAGTTCCCAAGCGGGGCTCTACAATGAGCAGTTCTTC. It yields the protein CASSSQAGLYNEQFF.